These T cell receptor beta chains were read from a single sample in a study of CD8+ T cells in alopecia areata. Sequencing was performed with immunoSEQ multiplex PCR; in TCRdb, only in-frame clones are kept and a portion is missing. This sample carries roughly 190,000 clones, 60% to 70% of them seen once, and the ten largest clones take 3% to 3.5%. The sample here was CD4+ T cells sorted from blood, taken at week 4, from a patient treated with tofacitinib. These receptors originate from a human donor with alopecia areata. CDR3s include the opening cysteine and the closing phenylalanine or tryptophan. A D gene is named only where the DNA matches it firmly. Not every row has a clone size; where given, it reads once, few, many or a size class.

J: TRBJ1-6; V: TRBV30; size: NA; D: NA; CDR3: CAWGALRGGSPLHF; DNA: TGTGCCTGGGGTGCCCTACGGGGAGGTTCACCCCTCCACTTT
J: TRBJ2-1; V: TRBV7-2; size: few; D: NA; CDR3: CASSQTKGRSNEQFF; DNA: TGTGCCAGCAGCCAAACGAAGGGGCGAAGCAATGAGCAGTTCTTC
J: TRBJ2-1; V: TRBV5-1; size: NA; D: TRBD1; CDR3: CASSKDRGPGEQFF; DNA: TGCGCCAGCAGCAAGGACAGGGGGCCCGGGGAGCAGTTCTTC
J: TRBJ1-2; V: TRBV28; size: NA; D: NA; CDR3: CASSLGAGGYGYTF; DNA: TGTGCCAGCAGTTTGGGGGCGGGCGGCTATGGCTACACCTTC
J: TRBJ2-2; V: TRBV29-1; size: NA; D: TRBD1; CDR3: CSAETGGITGELFF; DNA: TGCAGCGCCGAAACAGGGGGAATCACCGGGGAGCTGTTTTTT
J: TRBJ2-3; V: TRBV7-9; size: NA; D: NA; CDR3: CASSQRGVTDTQYF; DNA: TGTGCCAGCAGCCAGAGGGGGGTCACAGATACGCAGTATTTT
J: TRBJ2-1; V: TRBV18; size: few; D: TRBD2; CDR3: CASSQIGTSASYNEQFF; DNA: TGTGCCAGCTCACAAATCGGGACTAGCGCTTCCTACAATGAGCAGTTCTTC
J: TRBJ2-3; V: TRBV6-5; size: NA; D: TRBD1; CDR3: CASSLTGTGVTDTQYF; DNA: TGTGCCAGCAGTTTAACGGGGACAGGGGTTACGGATACGCAGTATTTT
J: TRBJ1-1; V: TRBV7-2; size: NA; D: TRBD1; CDR3: CASSERTGGNSAEAFF; DNA: TGTGCCAGCAGCGAGCGGACAGGGGGCAACTCGGCTGAAGCTTTCTTT
J: TRBJ1-3; V: TRBV15; size: few; D: NA; CDR3: CATSSLIGNTIYF; DNA: TGTGCCACCAGCAGCCTTATAGGAAACACCATATATTTT
J: TRBJ2-3; V: TRBV9; size: NA; D: NA; CDR3: CASRGSDTQYF; DNA: TGTGCCAGCAGGGGATCAGATACGCAGTATTTT
J: TRBJ1-2; V: TRBV29-1; size: NA; D: NA; CDR3: CSEWGPVDGYTF; DNA: TGCAGCGAATGGGGCCCTGTCGATGGCTACACCTTC
J: TRBJ2-7; V: TRBV29-1; size: few; D: TRBD2; CDR3: CSVEGGGDEQYF; DNA: TGCAGCGTTGAGGGCGGGGGGGACGAGCAGTACTTC
J: TRBJ1-1; V: TRBV14; size: few; D: NA; CDR3: CASSQVRGNTEAFF; DNA: TGTGCCAGCAGCCAAGTGCGAGGAAACACTGAAGCTTTCTTT
J: TRBJ2-5; V: TRBV4-1; size: few; D: NA; CDR3: CASSQEAGATQGTQYF; DNA: TGCGCCAGCAGCCAAGAGGCAGGAGCCACCCAGGGGACCCAGTACTTC
J: TRBJ1-3; V: TRBV30; size: NA; D: NA; CDR3: CAWSVRAGANTIYF; DNA: TGTGCCTGGAGTGTACGCGCAGGGGCCAACACCATATATTTT
J: TRBJ2-3; V: TRBV30; size: once; D: NA; CDR3: CAWSRRGAGTDTQYF; DNA: TGTGCCTGGAGTAGGAGAGGAGCCGGTACAGATACGCAGTATTTT
J: TRBJ2-5; V: TRBV30; size: NA; D: TRBD1; CDR3: CAWSLGGAETQYF; DNA: TGTGCCTGGAGTTTAGGGGGCGCGGAGACCCAGTACTTC
J: TRBJ2-7; V: TRBV6-5; size: NA; D: NA; CDR3: CATGQSPYEQYF; DNA: TGTGCCACAGGACAGAGTCCCTACGAGCAGTACTTC
J: TRBJ2-3; V: TRBV27; size: NA; D: NA; CDR3: CASSLAGSDTQYF; DNA: TGTGCCAGCAGTTTAGCTGGTTCGGATACGCAGTATTTT
J: TRBJ2-1; V: TRBV6-5; size: once; D: NA; CDR3: CASSLHNEQFF; DNA: TGTGCCAGCAGTCTACACAATGAGCAGTTCTTC
J: TRBJ1-5; V: TRBV2; size: NA; D: NA; CDR3: CASTPFTGNQPQHF; DNA: TGTGCCAGCACCCCGTTTACCGGCAATCAGCCCCAGCATTTT
J: TRBJ1-5; V: TRBV29-1; size: NA; D: NA; CDR3: CSVGRPNQPQHF; DNA: TGCAGCGTTGGGCGGCCAAATCAGCCCCAGCATTTT
J: TRBJ1-2; V: TRBV30; size: NA; D: NA; CDR3: CAWSPYYPIVGYTF; DNA: TGTGCCTGGAGTCCCTACTACCCGATTGTGGGCTACACCTTC
J: TRBJ2-1; V: TRBV30; size: NA; D: TRBD1; CDR3: CAWAPGTGYRNEQFF; DNA: TGTGCCTGGGCCCCCGGGACAGGCTATAGAAATGAGCAGTTCTTC
J: TRBJ1-1; V: TRBV30; size: NA; D: NA; CDR3: CAWSQGATEAFF; DNA: TGTGCCTGGAGTCAAGGGGCCACTGAAGCTTTCTTT